One TCR beta chain is described in this entry. Germline trimming cut 10 bases from V and 9 bases from J; bases unmatched to any gene: 9. Germline V gives CDR1 MDHEN, CDR2 SYDVKM. CDR3 length: 12 residues. The source of the sample is a study of technical replicates of blood from a handful of donors. Repertoires were generated with immunoSEQ multiplex PCR, while TCRdb's copy carries only in-frame clones and drops some. The data contain 80,000 to 90,000 clones, around 94% of them singletons. The sample was T cells isolated from PBMCs. The chain carries TRBV28 and TRBJ1-1; 9 bases are shared with TRBD1. This TCR came from a human donor in good health. CDR3 bases: TGTGCCACCCTGGGGACAGGGAAGAAAGCTTTCTTT. This encodes CATLGTGKKAFF.